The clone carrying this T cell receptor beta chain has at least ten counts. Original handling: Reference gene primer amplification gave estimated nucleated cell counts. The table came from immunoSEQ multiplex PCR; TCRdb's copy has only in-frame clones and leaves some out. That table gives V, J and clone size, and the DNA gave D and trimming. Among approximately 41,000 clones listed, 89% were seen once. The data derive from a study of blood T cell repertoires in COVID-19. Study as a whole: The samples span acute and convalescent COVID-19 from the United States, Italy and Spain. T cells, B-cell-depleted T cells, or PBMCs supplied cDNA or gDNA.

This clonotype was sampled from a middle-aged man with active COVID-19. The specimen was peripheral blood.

The CDR3 reads CASREVTNEKLFF. CDR3 nucleotide sequence: TGTGCCAGCAGAGAGGTAACTAATGAAAAACTGTTTTTT. The gene calls are TRBV27 and TRBJ1-4; no clear D. Germline CDR1 reads MNHEY; CDR2 reads SMNVEV (reference sequence). CDR3 length equals 13 residues. With 6 bases removed from V and 1 base from J, the gap between germline ends came to 6 bases.